Listed here are 27 T cell receptor beta chains from one sample, sequenced in a study of blood T cell repertoires in COVID-19. TCRdb keeps only in-frame clones here, not all; method: immunoSEQ multiplex PCR. The sample lists 250,000 or so clones; 80% to 90% were seen once. The source material was PBMCs or T cells enriched from blood (not recorded which). These receptor sequences come from a woman in her twenties or thirties with acute COVID-19.

V usage is TRBV9 and J usage is TRBJ2-3; 7 bases line up with TRBD2. Germline V gives CDR1 SGDLS, CDR2 YYNGEE. CDR3 length equals 13 residues. The V gene end was trimmed by 3 bases and the J gene end by 4 bases; junction bases not matched to a gene: 2. CDR3: CASSEAGADTQYF. The CDR3 nucleotides are TGTGCCAGCAGCGAGGCGGGGGCAGATACGCAGTATTTT.

The chain recombines TRBV4-1 with TRBJ2-3, with 14 bases aligning to TRBD2. The CDR3 is 21 residues long. Germline trimming cut 1 base from V and 7 bases from J; bases unmatched to any gene: 19. CDR1 and CDR2 from the germline V gene are MGHRA and YSYEKL. CDR3 residues: CASSQGEGQGLTSGRANTQYF. The CDR3 DNA reads as TGCGCCAGCAGCCAAGGGGAAGGACAGGGACTGACTAGCGGGAGGGCCAATACGCAGTATTTT.

There are a few counts of this clone. The J gene is TRBJ2-7, the V gene TRBV14; 8 positions match TRBD1. This CDR3 is built from 15 residues. Trimming took 1 base from V and 2 from J; bases not matched to a gene: 4. Germline V lookup: CDR1 SGHDN, CDR2 FVKESK. For the CDR3, the DNA is TGTGCCAGCAGCCAAGGTCGGACAGGGCCCTACGAGCAGTACTTC. Encoded protein: CASSQGRTGPYEQYF.

This chain connects TRBV27 to TRBJ1-5, with D hard to call. This CDR3 spans 13 amino acids. Germline V lookup: CDR1 MNHEY, CDR2 SMNVEV (reference sequence). The V end lost 5 bases, the J end lost 2 bases, and 7 bases lay between the germline ends. CDR3 sequence: CASSTRGNQPQHF. CDR3 nucleotide sequence: TGTGCCAGCAGTACGCGGGGCAATCAGCCCCAGCATTTT.

This rearrangement joins TRBV7-9 to TRBJ1-1; TRBD1 agrees at 9 bases. Trimming took 5 bases from V and 5 from J; bases not matched to a gene: 6. CDR1 SEHNR and CDR2 FQNEAQ come from the germline V gene (reference sequence). There are 14 residues in the CDR3. Here the CDR3 DNA reads TGTGCCAGCAGCCAGGACAGGGGATGGACTGAAGCTTTCTTT. As protein: CASSQDRGWTEAFF.

This rearrangement joins TRBV5-1 to TRBJ2-5; D perhaps matches TRBD1 (5 bases). Trimming took 0 bases from V and 2 from J, leaving 11 bases between them. The CDR3 spans 15 residues. From germline, CDR1 is SGHRS and CDR2 YFSETQ. CDR3 sequence: CASSLVGTGQETQYF. CDR3 nucleotides: TGCGCCAGCAGCTTGGTGGGCACAGGACAAGAGACCCAGTACTTC.

The rearrangement joins TRBV27 to TRBJ1-1, with 8 bases identical to TRBD1. CDR3 length: 14 amino acids. Trimming cost V 5 bases and J 3 bases; bases outside gene matches: 5. Looked up from germline, CDR1 is MNHEY and CDR2 is SMNVEV (reference sequence). CDR3 coding DNA: TGTGCCAGCAGTCTCGACAGGGGCCACACTGAAGCTTTCTTT. As protein: CASSLDRGHTEAFF.

This clone occurred a few times. The rearrangement uses TRBV6-1 and TRBJ1-4; D is possibly TRBD1 (6 bases). The CDR3 runs to 17 residues. The germline CDR1 and CDR2 sequences are MNHNS and SASEGT. Trimming removed 1 base from V and 4 bases from J, with 16 bases in between. The DNA for the CDR3 is TGTGCCAGCAGTGAAGAAGGAAGGGGGAAGGGTAATGAAAAACTGTTTTTT. Translating gives CASSEEGRGKGNEKLFF.

This clone was observed a single time. The V gene is TRBV7-9, the J gene TRBJ1-3, with D unresolved. Trimming shortened V by 8 bases and J by 1 base, and 9 bases separated the two germline ends. Per the germline V gene, CDR1 is SEHNR and CDR2 is FQNEAQ (reference sequence). The CDR3 is 13 amino acids. CDR3 nucleotide sequence: TGTGCCAGCGGCACAGCATCTGGAAACACCATATATTTT. This codes for CASGTASGNTIYF.

The chain employs TRBV5-1 and TRBJ1-6; 7 nucleotides match TRBD1. Germline loops: CDR1 SGHRS, CDR2 YFSETQ. The CDR3 runs to 14 residues. The trim removed 4 bases at V and 8 bases at J, leaving 6 bases unmatched. CDR3: CASSQRTGDSPLHF. The DNA for the CDR3 is TGCGCCAGCAGCCAAAGGACAGGAGATTCACCCCTCCACTTT.

The rearrangement joins TRBV27 to TRBJ2-7; D may be TRBD2 (6 bases). The CDR3 totals 15 residues. Germline CDR1 and CDR2: MNHEY and SMNVEV (reference sequence). V lost 5 bases to trimming and J lost 7 bases, with 21 bases between them. The CDR3 loop is CASSTSSAPLLEQYF. The CDR3 coding sequence is TGTGCCAGCAGTACTAGCTCGGCCCCGCTTTTGGAGCAGTACTTC.

The chain links TRBV28 to TRBJ1-5; D is ambiguous. The V and J ends lost 7 bases and 1 base respectively, with 11 bases between them. The CDR3 consists of 14 residues. Looked up from germline, CDR1 is MDHEN and CDR2 is SYDVKM. Here the CDR3 DNA reads TGTGCCAGCACCCCAACACCGAGCAATCAGCCCCAGCATTTT. The encoded protein is CASTPTPSNQPQHF.

The V gene is TRBV18, the J gene TRBJ2-1; no clear D. The CDR3 is 15 amino acids. V was cut by 0 bases and J by 0 bases, with 6 bases left in between. Germline V gene sequence: CDR1 KGHSH, CDR2 LQKENI. This CDR3 reads CASSPPPGSYNEQFF. The DNA for the CDR3 is TGTGCCAGCTCACCACCGCCAGGCTCCTACAATGAGCAGTTCTTC.

This sequence joins TRBV29-1 and TRBJ2-1; D is ambiguous. V shed 5 bases and J shed 8 bases, with 4 bases lying between them. Germline CDR1 SQVTM, CDR2 ANQGSEA. The CDR3 has 9 residues. CDR3 nucleotide sequence: TGCAGCGTTCCTGATGAGCAGTTCTTC. Translated: CSVPDEQFF.

J is TRBJ2-1 and V is TRBV18, with D maybe TRBD1 (5 bases). Germline V lookup: CDR1 KGHSH, CDR2 LQKENI. The ends were cut back, 4 bases at V and 7 bases at J, with 17 bases in the middle. The CDR3 is made up of 15 amino acids. In DNA, the CDR3 is TGTGCCAGCTCACGCTCAAGATCTCAGGGTAATGAGCAGTTCTTC. Its translation is CASSRSRSQGNEQFF.

The count of this clone is one. This chain uses TRBV9 with TRBJ2-3; 9 bases match TRBD1. Germline CDR1 is SGDLS and CDR2 is YYNGEE. The CDR3 runs to 16 residues. Unmatched junction bases numbered 11, after V lost 3 bases and J lost 6 bases. In DNA form, the CDR3 reads TGTGCCAGCAGCGCCCCTTCCGGACAGGGGTGGGATACGCAGTATTTT. Its protein product is CASSAPSGQGWDTQYF.

This sequence joins TRBV11-2 and TRBJ1-1; weak D call: TRBD1 (5 bases). The CDR3 is made up of 15 amino acids. Germline V gene sequence: CDR1 SGHAT, CDR2 FQNNGV. V lost 5 bases and J lost 4, with 17 bases in between. Here the CDR3 reads CASSPDWGRGTEAFF. As DNA, the CDR3 is TGTGCCAGCAGCCCCGACTGGGGAAGGGGCACTGAAGCTTTCTTT.

This chain uses TRBV28 with TRBJ2-1; D possibly corresponds to TRBD2 (5 bases). The CDR3 is made up of 14 amino acids. Looked up from germline, CDR1 is MDHEN and CDR2 is SYDVKM. The V gene lost 8 bases and the J gene lost 2 bases, with 13 bases spanning the gap. Here the CDR3 DNA reads TGTGCCAGCGGATTAAAAGCGGCCTACAATGAGCAGTTCTTC. It encodes CASGLKAAYNEQFF.

V and J are TRBV10-3 and TRBJ1-5, with 10 bases aligning to TRBD1. V was pared by 6 bases and J by 7 bases, with 3 bases of the junction left unmatched. The CDR3 sequence is 13 residues long. The germline V gene encodes CDR1 ENHRY and CDR2 SYGVKD. The CDR3 sequence is CAIRTGGDQPQHF. CDR3 sequence (DNA): TGTGCCATCAGGACAGGGGGCGACCAGCCCCAGCATTTT.

This sequence joins TRBV19 and TRBJ2-1; TRBD2 aligns across 9 bases. The CDR3 runs 16 residues. Germline V CDR1 and CDR2: LNHDA, SQIVND (reference sequence). V lost 6 bases to trimming and J lost 9 bases; unmatched junction nucleotides: 15. This CDR3 is CASRVAGEQGVGEQFF. CDR3 nucleotide sequence: TGTGCCAGTAGAGTAGCGGGAGAACAAGGGGTTGGTGAGCAGTTCTTC.

The chain couples TRBV6-2 or TRBV6-3 to TRBJ1-1, with TRBD1 matching over 8 bases. Trimming took 4 bases from V and 4 from J; bases not matched to a gene: 5. The CDR3 runs to 14 residues. The germline gives CDR1 MNHEY, CDR2 SVGEGT. CDR3 loop: CASSLTGAPTEAFF. The CDR3 DNA reads as TGTGCCAGCAGTTTGACAGGGGCCCCCACTGAAGCTTTCTTT.

The V call is TRBV19, the J call TRBJ1-5, with TRBD1 matching 9 bases. Germline CDR1 LNHDA, CDR2 SQIVND (reference sequence). The junction had 10 bases not matched to a gene; V was cut back by 4 bases and J by 9 bases. CDR3 size: 15 residues. CDR3 sequence reads: CASSRGQGSGGPQHF. CDR3 DNA sequence: TGTGCCAGTAGTAGAGGACAGGGGTCGGGAGGGCCCCAGCATTTT.

The chain links TRBV13 to TRBJ2-3; 8 nucleotides agree with TRBD1. The length of the CDR3 is 15 residues. Germline V CDR1 and CDR2: PRHDT, FYEKMQ (reference sequence). V lost 5 bases, J lost 3 bases, and 7 bases stayed unmatched. In DNA form, the CDR3 reads TGTGCCAGCAGCGCGGACAGGGTGGGGACAGATACGCAGTATTTT. It translates to CASSADRVGTDTQYF.

The V and J genes are TRBV7-9 and TRBJ2-7; 11 bases agree with TRBD1. The V segment lost 4 bases and the J segment 3 bases; nucleotides outside the gene matches: 2. CDR1 is SEHNR and CDR2 is FQNEAQ in the germline V gene (reference sequence). The CDR3 extends over 14 amino acids. This chain's CDR3 is CASSSGTGGYEQYF. The CDR3 coding sequence is TGTGCCAGCAGCTCCGGGACAGGGGGCTACGAGCAGTACTTC.

The chain couples TRBV6-2 or TRBV6-3 to TRBJ2-3; tentatively, D is TRBD2 (5 bases). The V gene lost 5 bases and the J gene lost 0 bases, with 12 bases spanning the gap. The CDR3 runs 15 residues. The germline CDR1 and CDR2 sequences are MNHEY and SVGEGT. This CDR3 reads CASSGADPSTDTQYF. CDR3 bases: TGTGCCAGCAGTGGAGCGGACCCTAGCACAGATACGCAGTATTTT.

This chain connects TRBV6-4 to TRBJ2-1, with a tentative D call TRBD1 (6 bases). Trimming shortened V by 2 bases and J by 4 bases, and 12 bases separated the two germline ends. CDR1 is MRHNA and CDR2 is SNTAGT in the germline V gene. The CDR3 spans 15 residues. The CDR3 sequence: CASSDGGTGYNEQFF. The CDR3 nucleotides are TGTGCCAGCAGTGACGGGGGAACAGGGTACAATGAGCAGTTCTTC.

The genes are TRBV24-1 and TRBJ2-1, with D maybe TRBD1 (5 bases). CDR3 length equals 11 residues. V lost 9 bases to trimming and J lost 3 bases, with 5 bases between them. Germline V gene sequence: CDR1 KGHDR, CDR2 SFDVKD. This CDR3 reads CATQGYNEQFF. CDR3 sequence (DNA): TGTGCCACCCAGGGCTACAATGAGCAGTTCTTC.